This T cell receptor (beta chain) was observed in a study of cytomegalovirus exposure and HLA in healthy donors. Broader study findings: When presence/absence was analysed, sequencing depth was taken to be roughly uniform across donors. As was reported, the classifier diagnosed cytomegalovirus status with high specificity and sensitivity. Reportedly, TCR beta sequences accurately predicted HLA-A and HLA-B alleles in most subjects.

Trimming left V 4 bases short and J 2 bases short, with 19 bases between. Per germline, CDR1 SGHNT and CDR2 YYREEE (reference sequence). This CDR3 spans 18 amino acids. The study ran its PCR with 60 Vbeta and 13 Jbeta primers. Assay: immunoSEQ multiplex PCR; the TCRdb copy retains only in-frame clones and omits some. Of around 140,000 clones listed, roughly 79% are singletons. Of note for this clone: Its specificity is unknown.

This sequence joins TRBV5-4 and TRBJ2-6; D is perhaps TRBD1 (6 bases). Sample: PBMCs. The sequence derives from a male donor in good health and CMV-seronegative. As DNA, the CDR3 is TGTGCCAGCAGCCGGCAACAGGGAGAGGCTGCTGGGGCCAACGTCCTGACTTTC. It encodes CASSRQQGEAAGANVLTF.